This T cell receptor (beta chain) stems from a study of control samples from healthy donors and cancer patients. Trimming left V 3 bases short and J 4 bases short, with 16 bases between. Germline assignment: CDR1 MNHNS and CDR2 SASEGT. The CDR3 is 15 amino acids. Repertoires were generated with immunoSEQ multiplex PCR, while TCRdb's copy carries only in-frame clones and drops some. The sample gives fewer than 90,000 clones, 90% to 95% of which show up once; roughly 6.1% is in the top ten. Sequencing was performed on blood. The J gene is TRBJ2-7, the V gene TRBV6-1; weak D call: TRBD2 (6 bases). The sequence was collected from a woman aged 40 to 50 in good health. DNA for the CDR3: TGTGCCAGCAGTGAGATGGCATTAGCGGAGTACGAGCAGTACTTC. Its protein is CASSEMALAEYEQYF.